Listed below are T cell receptor beta chains from one sample, sequenced in a study of early T cells in non-severe SARS-CoV-2 infection. One entry per CDR3 protein, called by TCRdb with MiXCR from the 5' RACE reads. Of tens of thousands of distinct CDR3 sequences in the sample, approximately 13% were seen once. Input material: whole blood. These receptors were collected from an adult who was a healthcare worker with PCR-confirmed SARS-CoV-2 infection or an uninfected control (not recorded which). The CDR3 runs from the conserved cysteine through the conserved F or W. D genes are given only for firm matches. Only part of the rows carry a size: once, few, many, or a class if the clone is expanded.

TRBJ1-1	once	TRBV12-3/TRBV12-4	NA	CASSPPRVLNTEAFF	TGTGCCAGCAGTCCCCCAAGGGTTCTGAACACTGAAGCTTTCTTT
TRBJ2-4	NA	TRBV20-1	NA	CSATSYLAKNIQYF	TGCAGTGCTACCAGCTACCTAGCCAAAAACATTCAGTACTTC
TRBJ2-7	NA	TRBV11-2	TRBD2	CASSAGGGGAYEQYF	TGTGCCAGCAGCGCCGGGGGCGGGGGGGCCTACGAGCAGTACTTC
TRBJ2-1	NA	TRBV10-1	NA	CASSVGQNEQFF	TGCGCCAGCAGCGTAGGACAGAATGAGCAGTTCTTC
TRBJ1-5	NA	TRBV18	TRBD1	CASSPGTGELNQPQHF	TGTGCCAGCTCACCAGGGACAGGGGAACTGAATCAGCCCCAGCATTTT
TRBJ2-3	NA	TRBV20-1	TRBD1	CSAREDRGSDTQYF	TGCAGTGCTAGAGAGGACAGGGGATCAGATACGCAGTATTTT
TRBJ2-5	many	TRBV7-2	TRBD2	CASSLASISGLAGKTQYF	TGTGCCAGCAGCTTAGCCTCGATCAGTGGACTAGCGGGAAAGACCCAGTACTTC
TRBJ2-7	many	TRBV7-8	TRBD1	CASSPNSGTDTYEQYF	TGTGCCAGCAGCCCAAATTCCGGGACAGACACCTACGAGCAGTACTTC
TRBJ1-2	NA	TRBV2	NA	CASRHGANYGYTF	TGTGCCAGCAGGCATGGGGCTAACTATGGCTACACCTTC
TRBJ1-1	many	TRBV7-9	NA	CASSPPARGFGTEAFF	TGTGCCAGCAGCCCCCCAGCCAGGGGTTTTGGCACTGAAGCTTTCTTT
TRBJ2-1	many	TRBV6-2/TRBV6-3	NA	CASRPDPHNEQFF	TGTGCCAGCAGACCCGACCCCCACAATGAGCAGTTCTTC
TRBJ1-2	many	TRBV3-1	NA	CASSQPTDSVDYGYTF	TGTGCCAGCAGCCAGCCGACAGACTCGGTGGACTATGGCTACACCTTC
TRBJ1-6	many	TRBV6-1	NA	CASSETVNAGSPLHF	TGTGCCAGCAGTGAGACGGTCAACGCGGGTTCACCCCTCCACTTT
TRBJ1-2	many	TRBV19	NA	CASSMGGEYGYTF	TGTGCCAGTAGTATGGGCGGCGAATATGGCTACACCTTC
TRBJ2-7	many	TRBV6-6	TRBD2	CASSYSATGGVEQYF	TGTGCCAGCAGTTACTCGGCGACGGGGGGAGTAGAGCAGTACTTC
TRBJ2-4	NA	TRBV4-3	TRBD1	CASSQEGTGGNIQYF	TGCGCCAGCAGCCAGGAAGGGACAGGGGGAAACATTCAGTACTTC
TRBJ2-1	many	TRBV11-2	TRBD2	CASRLRAGGSYNEQFF	TGTGCCAGCAGACTCCGAGCGGGGGGTTCCTACAATGAGCAGTTCTTC
TRBJ1-5	few	TRBV12-3/TRBV12-4	NA	CASSLEGLGQPQHF	TGTGCCAGCAGTTTGGAGGGTCTTGGTCAGCCCCAGCATTTT
TRBJ2-2	NA	TRBV7-6	NA	CASSFAGNNAGELFF	TGTGCCAGCAGCTTCGCAGGGAACAACGCCGGGGAGCTGTTTTTT
TRBJ2-7	few	TRBV6-5	NA	CASSYRVGYEQYF	TGTGCCAGCAGTTACAGGGTTGGGTACGAGCAGTACTTC
TRBJ2-5	many	TRBV29-1	NA	CSVNSQEETQYF	TGCAGCGTTAACAGCCAGGAAGAGACCCAGTACTTC
TRBJ2-5	many	TRBV2	NA	CASRGGSLQETQYF	TGTGCCAGCAGAGGAGGGAGTCTTCAAGAGACCCAGTACTTC
TRBJ2-1	many	TRBV3-1	NA	CASSQGVSSYNEQFF	TGTGCCAGCAGCCAGGGCGTAAGCTCCTACAATGAGCAGTTCTTC
TRBJ2-5	NA	TRBV20-1	NA	CSAQDWTRSGTQYF	TGCAGTGCCCAAGACTGGACACGTTCCGGGACCCAGTACTTC
TRBJ2-1	NA	TRBV29-1	NA	CSVRRVSEQFF	TGCAGCGTCCGAAGGGTATCTGAGCAGTTCTTC
TRBJ2-5	NA	TRBV20-1	NA	CSARDRGVETQYF	TGCAGTGCTAGAGACAGGGGCGTTGAGACCCAGTACTTC
TRBJ2-3	many	TRBV2	NA	CASRAERVSDTQYF	TGTGCCAGCAGAGCCGAGCGGGTGTCAGATACGCAGTATTTT
TRBJ1-4	many	TRBV5-1	NA	CASSLEQAGTIEKLFF	TGCGCCAGCAGCTTGGAACAGGCGGGCACAATTGAAAAACTGTTTTTT
TRBJ2-7	many	TRBV9	TRBD2	CASTPSGAVDTYEQYF	TGTGCCAGCACCCCCAGCGGGGCGGTCGACACCTACGAGCAGTACTTC
TRBJ1-5	many	TRBV2	TRBD1	CASRVTGGRQPQHF	TGTGCCAGCAGAGTTACAGGGGGGCGTCAGCCCCAGCATTTT
TRBJ2-7	once	TRBV7-8	NA	CASSSRGEGVNSYEQYF	TGTGCCAGCAGCTCCCGTGGGGAGGGGGTGAACTCCTACGAGCAGTACTTC
TRBJ2-1	few	TRBV5-8	NA	CASSSGTPNEQFF	TGTGCCAGCAGCTCCGGGACTCCAAATGAGCAGTTCTTC
TRBJ1-1	many	TRBV12-3/TRBV12-4	NA	CASSLRAGRDTEAFF	TGTGCCAGCAGTTTAAGGGCAGGCCGGGACACTGAAGCTTTCTTT
TRBJ2-3	many	TRBV27	NA	CASSYTNTDTQYF	TGTGCCAGCAGTTACACCAACACAGATACGCAGTATTTT
TRBJ1-4	many	TRBV11-2	NA	CASSLDGSRVSEKLFF	TGTGCCAGCAGCTTAGATGGAAGCAGGGTGTCTGAAAAACTGTTTTTT
TRBJ2-7	many	TRBV7-6	NA	CASSLGGTAYEQYF	TGTGCCAGCAGCTTAGGCGGGACAGCTTACGAGCAGTACTTC
TRBJ2-7	few	TRBV4-2	TRBD2	CASSQGLLAGALSYEQYF	TGTGCCAGCAGCCAAGGGCTCCTAGCGGGGGCCCTCTCCTACGAGCAGTACTTC
TRBJ2-5	few	TRBV29-1	NA	CSVEFTGETQYF	TGCAGCGTTGAGTTTACTGGGGAGACCCAGTACTTC
TRBJ2-7	many	TRBV5-5	TRBD1	CASSPRDSRYEQYF	TGTGCCAGCAGCCCCCGGGACAGCCGATACGAGCAGTACTTC
TRBJ2-7	NA	TRBV11-2	NA	CASSLAWTEYHEQYF	TGTGCCAGCAGCTTAGCATGGACAGAGTACCACGAGCAGTACTTC
TRBJ2-1	many	TRBV6-2/TRBV6-3	NA	CASSYSVGTPYNEQFF	TGTGCCAGCAGTTACTCTGTCGGTACCCCGTACAATGAGCAGTTCTTC
TRBJ1-4	NA	TRBV7-2	NA	CASSLAGLSPKLFF	TGTGCCAGCAGCTTAGCGGGACTGAGTCCAAAACTGTTTTTT
TRBJ2-7	NA	TRBV9	NA	CASSSSAGLTYEQYF	TGTGCCAGCAGCTCTTCGGCAGGGCTTACCTACGAGCAGTACTTC
TRBJ1-1	few	TRBV6-2/TRBV6-3	NA	CATRGAREAFF	TGTGCCACCCGGGGCGCCCGGGAAGCTTTCTTT
TRBJ2-7	many	TRBV5-4	NA	CASSLGPAAPYEQYF	TGTGCCAGCAGCTTGGGACCAGCGGCCCCCTACGAGCAGTACTTC
TRBJ1-2	few	TRBV9	NA	CTSSEEWGFYGYTF	TGTACCAGCAGCGAGGAATGGGGGTTTTATGGCTACACCTTC
TRBJ2-3	NA	TRBV7-7	TRBD1	CASSVGTGRSDTQYF	TGTGCCAGCAGCGTGGGGACAGGGAGGTCAGATACGCAGTATTTT
TRBJ1-5	many	TRBV2	TRBD1	CASRPSRARGDNQPQHF	TGTGCCAGCAGACCCAGTCGGGCCAGGGGGGACAATCAGCCCCAGCATTTT
TRBJ1-2	many	TRBV14	NA	CASSQVQGSGGYTF	TGTGCCAGCAGCCAAGTTCAGGGTAGCGGTGGCTACACCTTC
TRBJ2-1	many	TRBV5-1	NA	CASSLEYNEQFF	TGCGCCAGCAGCTTAGAATACAATGAGCAGTTCTTC
TRBJ1-2	many	TRBV21-1	NA	CASSKGSRKCCGYTF	TGTGCCAGCAGCAAAGGCAGCAGAAAGTGTTGTGGCTACACCTTC
TRBJ2-3	few	TRBV9	NA	CASSSRNGDTQYF	TGTGCCAGCAGCTCACGGAACGGTGATACGCAGTATTTT
TRBJ1-2	few	TRBV4-3	NA	CASSPIDPTVSYGYTF	TGCGCCAGCAGCCCGATCGACCCTACGGTGAGCTATGGCTACACCTTC
TRBJ2-7	medium-sized	TRBV15	NA	CATSREGGPAFQQYF	TGTGCCACCAGCAGGGAGGGCGGCCCAGCCTTTCAACAGTACTTC
TRBJ1-1	many	TRBV6-5	NA	CASSYSRPGEAFF	TGTGCCAGCAGTTACTCGAGACCGGGAGAAGCTTTCTTT
TRBJ1-1	many	TRBV7-6	NA	CASSLAATANTEAFF	TGTGCCAGCAGCTTAGCTGCGACAGCGAACACTGAAGCTTTCTTT